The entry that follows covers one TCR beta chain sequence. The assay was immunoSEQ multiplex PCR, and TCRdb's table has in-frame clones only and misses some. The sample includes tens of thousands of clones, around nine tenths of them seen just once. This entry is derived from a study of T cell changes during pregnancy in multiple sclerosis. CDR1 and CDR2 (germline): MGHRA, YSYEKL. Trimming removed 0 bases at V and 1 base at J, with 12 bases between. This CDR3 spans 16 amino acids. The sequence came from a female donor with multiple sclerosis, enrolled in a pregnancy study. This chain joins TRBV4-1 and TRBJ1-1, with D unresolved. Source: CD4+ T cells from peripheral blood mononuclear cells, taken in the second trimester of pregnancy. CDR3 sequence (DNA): TGCGCCAGCAGCCAAGAATCGTCAGGCCGGAACACTGAAGCTTTCTTT. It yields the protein CASSQESSGRNTEAFF.